This TCR beta chain was obtained from a study of molecular identifiers for immune sequencing clone quantification. V was pared by 1 base and J by 4 bases, with 9 bases between. The length of the CDR3 is 14 residues. The V gene's germline CDR1 is SEHNR and CDR2 FQNEAQ (reference sequence). From roughly 20,000 to 1,000,000 sorted cells, naive CD8 libraries were generated with 10%, 30% or 50% RNA. One entry per CDR3 protein, called by TCRdb with MiXCR from the PCR reads. This table holds over 600,000 distinct CDR3 sequences, just under 20% found once. The rearrangement joins TRBV7-9 to TRBJ2-3; D is perhaps TRBD2 (6 bases). The sequenced sample was naive CD8+ T cells from blood, with Jurkat cell RNA spiked in. Indicated subset: FACS-sorted CD8+CD4-CCR7+CD45RA+ naive T cells. This clonotype was obtained from a human donor in good health. Some libraries in this study had Jurkat cell RNA spiked in. The CDR3 region has the DNA TGTGCCAGCAGCTTAGTACTAGCAGCAGATACGCAGTATTTT. It is translated as CASSLVLAADTQYF.